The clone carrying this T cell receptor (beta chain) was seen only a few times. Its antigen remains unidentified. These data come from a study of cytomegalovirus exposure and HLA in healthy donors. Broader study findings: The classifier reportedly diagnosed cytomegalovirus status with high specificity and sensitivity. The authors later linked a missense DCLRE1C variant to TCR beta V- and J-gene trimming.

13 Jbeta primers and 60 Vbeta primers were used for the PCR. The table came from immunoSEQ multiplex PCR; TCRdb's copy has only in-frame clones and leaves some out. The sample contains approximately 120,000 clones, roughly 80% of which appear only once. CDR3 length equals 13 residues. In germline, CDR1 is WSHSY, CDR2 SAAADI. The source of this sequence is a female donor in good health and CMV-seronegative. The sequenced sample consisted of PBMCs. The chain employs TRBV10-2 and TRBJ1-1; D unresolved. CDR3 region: CAVVGSDNTEAFF. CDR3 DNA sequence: TGCGCGGTGGTAGGGAGCGACAACACTGAAGCTTTCTTT.